This T cell receptor beta chain came from a study of OX40 agonist ivuxolimab in advanced cancers. The assay was immunoSEQ multiplex PCR, and TCRdb's table has in-frame clones only and misses some. The table lists approximately 79,000 clones, approximately 86% of them singletons, with about 1% in the top ten. Trimming took 0 bases from V and 6 from J, leaving 18 bases between them. Per the germline V gene, CDR1 is LNHNV and CDR2 is YYDKDF (reference sequence). The CDR3 has 16 residues. Sample: CD4+ or CD8+ T cells sorted from blood, taken in a trial of the OX40 agonist ivuxolimab. The chain combines TRBV15 with TRBJ2-7; tentatively, D is TRBD1 (6 bases). This TCR derives from an adult with an advanced solid tumor such as melanoma, head and neck, liver or kidney cancer. CDR3 bases: TGTGCCACCAGCAGAGATAGAGCAGGGGCGCGGTCCGAGCAGTACTTC. Translated, it gives CATSRDRAGARSEQYF. Full variable domain (remainder filled in from reference TRBV15 and TRBJ2-7): DAMVIQNPRYQVTQFGKPVTLSCSQTLNHNVMYWYQQKSSQAPKLLFHYYDKDFNNEADTPDNFQSRRPNTSFCFLDIRSPGLGDTAMYLCATSRDRAGARSEQYFGPGTRLTVT.